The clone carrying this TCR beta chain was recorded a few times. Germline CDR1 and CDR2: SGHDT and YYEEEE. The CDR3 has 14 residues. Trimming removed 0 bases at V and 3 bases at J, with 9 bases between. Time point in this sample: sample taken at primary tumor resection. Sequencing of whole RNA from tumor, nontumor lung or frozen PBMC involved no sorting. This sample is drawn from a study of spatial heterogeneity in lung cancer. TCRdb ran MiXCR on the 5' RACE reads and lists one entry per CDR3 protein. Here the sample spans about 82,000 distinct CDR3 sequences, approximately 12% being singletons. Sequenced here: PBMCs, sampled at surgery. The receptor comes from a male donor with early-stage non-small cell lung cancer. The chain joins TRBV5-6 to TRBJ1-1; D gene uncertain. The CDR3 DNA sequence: TGTGCCAGCAGCTTGGGGTACGGGGACACTGAAGCTTTCTTT. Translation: CASSLGYGDTEAFF.